The rows below give T cell receptor beta chains drawn from one sample of a study of T cells in Graves' hyperthyroidism and ophthalmopathy. TCRdb ran MiXCR on the multiplex PCR reads and lists one entry per CDR3 protein. The profile shows around 250,000 distinct CDR3 sequences, over 15% of them singletons. The sequencing input was blood. The receptors derive from a woman between 18 and 29 years old with Graves' ophthalmopathy. CDR3s include the opening cysteine and the closing phenylalanine or tryptophan. The order of the fields is J gene, CDR3 length, D gene, clone size, V gene, CDR3 protein, CDR3 DNA. D genes are given only for firm matches. Not all rows give a size; the values are once, few, many and, for expanded clones, a class.

J gene: TRBJ2-7
CDR3 length: 15
D gene: TRBD2
clone size: many
V gene: TRBV7-8
CDR3 protein: CASSLTSGRFYEQYF
CDR3 DNA: TGTGCCAGCAGCCTGACTAGCGGGCGATTCTACGAGCAGTACTTC

J gene: TRBJ2-7
CDR3 length: 9
D gene: .
clone size: many
V gene: TRBV10-2
CDR3 protein: CASDHEQYF
CDR3 DNA: TGCGCCAGCGATCACGAGCAGTACTTC

J gene: TRBJ1-2
CDR3 length: 12
D gene: TRBD1
clone size: many
V gene: TRBV7-9
CDR3 protein: CASSPTGGGYTF
CDR3 DNA: TGTGCCAGCAGCCCAACAGGGGGAGGCTACACCTTC

J gene: TRBJ1-1
CDR3 length: 12
D gene: .
clone size: many
V gene: TRBV6-1
CDR3 protein: CASSETGYEAFF
CDR3 DNA: TGTGCCAGCAGTGAGACAGGCTACGAAGCTTTCTTT

J gene: TRBJ2-7
CDR3 length: 17
D gene: TRBD2
clone size: few
V gene: TRBV28
CDR3 protein: CASSPAVRTSGGDEQYF
CDR3 DNA: TGTGCCAGCAGCCCGGCGGTGAGGACTAGCGGGGGGGACGAGCAGTACTTC

J gene: TRBJ2-7
CDR3 length: 12
D gene: .
clone size: many
V gene: TRBV7-8
CDR3 protein: CASSSRGGEQYF
CDR3 DNA: TGTGCCAGCAGCTCCAGGGGTGGCGAGCAGTACTTC

J gene: TRBJ2-2
CDR3 length: 17
D gene: .
clone size: many
V gene: TRBV30
CDR3 protein: CAWTIGRAFPNTGELFF
CDR3 DNA: TGTGCCTGGACGATCGGCAGGGCGTTTCCGAACACCGGGGAGCTGTTTTTT

J gene: TRBJ1-2
CDR3 length: 15
D gene: .
clone size: few
V gene: TRBV12-3/TRBV12-4
CDR3 protein: CASSAPRDGIYGYTF
CDR3 DNA: TGTGCCAGCAGTGCGCCCCGGGACGGGATTTATGGCTACACCTTC

J gene: TRBJ1-2
CDR3 length: 14
D gene: .
clone size: many
V gene: TRBV27
CDR3 protein: CASSRQTPYDGYTF
CDR3 DNA: TGTGCCAGCAGTCGGCAGACGCCTTACGATGGCTACACCTTC

J gene: TRBJ2-3
CDR3 length: 16
D gene: .
clone size: many
V gene: TRBV6-8
CDR3 protein: CASSLRGGGGTDTQYF
CDR3 DNA: TGTGCCAGCAGCTTGAGGGGAGGAGGCGGCACAGATACGCAGTATTTT

J gene: TRBJ1-1
CDR3 length: 13
D gene: .
clone size: .
V gene: TRBV6-2/TRBV6-3
CDR3 protein: CASTKGENTEAFF
CDR3 DNA: TGTGCCAGCACTAAAGGGGAGAACACTGAAGCTTTCTTT

J gene: TRBJ2-7
CDR3 length: 15
D gene: .
clone size: many
V gene: TRBV12-3/TRBV12-4
CDR3 protein: CASSLGGGPVDEQYF
CDR3 DNA: TGTGCCAGCAGTTTGGGGGGGGGGCCTGTTGACGAGCAGTACTTC

J gene: TRBJ1-2
CDR3 length: 15
D gene: .
clone size: many
V gene: TRBV7-9
CDR3 protein: CASSLEGRDFGGYTF
CDR3 DNA: TGTGCCAGCAGCTTAGAGGGCAGGGATTTTGGCGGCTACACCTTC

J gene: TRBJ1-3
CDR3 length: 16
D gene: .
clone size: many
V gene: TRBV20-1
CDR3 protein: CSARDAASSSGNTIYF
CDR3 DNA: TGCAGTGCTAGAGATGCCGCCAGTAGCTCTGGAAACACCATATATTTT

J gene: TRBJ1-3
CDR3 length: 15
D gene: TRBD1
clone size: many
V gene: TRBV18
CDR3 protein: CASSPDRESGNTIYF
CDR3 DNA: TGTGCCAGCTCACCAGACAGGGAGTCTGGAAACACCATATATTTT

J gene: TRBJ1-5
CDR3 length: 14
D gene: TRBD1
clone size: many
V gene: TRBV6-2/TRBV6-3
CDR3 protein: CASSFRTGYQPQHF
CDR3 DNA: TGTGCCAGCAGTTTCCGGACAGGGTATCAGCCCCAGCATTTT

J gene: TRBJ1-1
CDR3 length: 16
D gene: TRBD1
clone size: .
V gene: TRBV2
CDR3 protein: CASSEGQLVWGTEAFF
CDR3 DNA: TGTGCCAGCAGTGAGGGACAGTTGGTGTGGGGCACTGAAGCTTTCTTT

J gene: TRBJ2-5
CDR3 length: 14
D gene: TRBD2
clone size: .
V gene: TRBV10-2
CDR3 protein: CASTGLAAQETQYF
CDR3 DNA: TGCGCCAGCACGGGACTAGCGGCGCAAGAGACCCAGTACTTC

J gene: TRBJ2-2
CDR3 length: 12
D gene: .
clone size: many
V gene: TRBV9
CDR3 protein: CASSPYTGELFF
CDR3 DNA: TGTGCCAGCAGCCCATACACCGGGGAGCTGTTTTTT

J gene: TRBJ2-1
CDR3 length: 12
D gene: .
clone size: many
V gene: TRBV7-9
CDR3 protein: CARGDSYNEQFF
CDR3 DNA: TGTGCCAGGGGGGACTCTTACAATGAGCAGTTCTTC

J gene: TRBJ1-5
CDR3 length: 15
D gene: TRBD1
clone size: many
V gene: TRBV6-1
CDR3 protein: CASSRDRLGNQPQHF
CDR3 DNA: TGTGCCAGCAGTAGGGACAGGCTAGGCAATCAGCCCCAGCATTTT

J gene: TRBJ2-2
CDR3 length: 15
D gene: TRBD2
clone size: many
V gene: TRBV20-1
CDR3 protein: CSASSSGSRTGELFF
CDR3 DNA: TGCAGTGCTAGTTCCAGCGGGAGCCGCACCGGGGAGCTGTTTTTT